The clone carrying this T cell receptor (beta chain) was observed at least ten times. Researchers took RNA transcripts and amplified the TCR beta CDR3 regions from them. TCR CDR3 underwent first-round RT-PCR with the HTBI primer set. TCRdb passed the multiplex PCR reads through MiXCR, listing each CDR3 protein once. The table lists around 350,000 distinct CDR3 sequences, roughly 25% of them singletons. Germline assignment: CDR1 DFQATT and CDR2 SNEGSKA (reference sequence). The CDR3 length is 17 residues. V lost 0 bases to trimming and J lost 1 base; unmatched junction nucleotides: 10. These data belong to a study of T cells in Graves' hyperthyroidism and ophthalmopathy. Turning to the study itself: Blood from the periphery was taken at initial diagnosis, before any treatment.

When ophthalmopathy did not progress within 18 months, Graves' hyperthyroidism was considered stable. Diagnosis of hyperthyroidism was new in patients aged 18 to 65, and its duration was under 2 months. Lactation, pregnancy, other autoimmune disease or uncontrolled infection led to exclusion of patients. Source material: blood. The chain has TRBV20-1 and TRBJ2-3, with 7 bases fitting TRBD2. The source is a man aged 45-65 years with Graves' hyperthyroidism. The CDR3 DNA reads as TGCAGTGCTAGAGATCCGCCCCAGGGAGGGGGCACAGATACGCAGTATTTT. Its protein is CSARDPPQGGGTDTQYF.